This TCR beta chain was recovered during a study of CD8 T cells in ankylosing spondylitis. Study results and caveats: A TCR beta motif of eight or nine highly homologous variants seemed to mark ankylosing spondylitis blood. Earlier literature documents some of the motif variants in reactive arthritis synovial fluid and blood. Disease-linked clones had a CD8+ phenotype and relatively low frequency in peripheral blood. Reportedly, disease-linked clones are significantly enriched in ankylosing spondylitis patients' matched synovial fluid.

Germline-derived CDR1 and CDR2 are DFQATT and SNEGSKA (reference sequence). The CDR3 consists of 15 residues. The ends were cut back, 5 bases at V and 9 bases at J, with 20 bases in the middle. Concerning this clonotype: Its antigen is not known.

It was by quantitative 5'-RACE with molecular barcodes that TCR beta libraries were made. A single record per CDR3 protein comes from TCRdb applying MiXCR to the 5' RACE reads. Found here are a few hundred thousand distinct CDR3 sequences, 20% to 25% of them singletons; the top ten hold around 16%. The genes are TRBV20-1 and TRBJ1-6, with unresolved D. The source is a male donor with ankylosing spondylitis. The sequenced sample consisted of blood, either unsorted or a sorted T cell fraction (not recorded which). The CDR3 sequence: CSAGPVTRVGSPLHF. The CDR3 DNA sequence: TGCAGTGCTGGACCAGTCACTCGAGTCGGTTCACCCCTCCACTTT.